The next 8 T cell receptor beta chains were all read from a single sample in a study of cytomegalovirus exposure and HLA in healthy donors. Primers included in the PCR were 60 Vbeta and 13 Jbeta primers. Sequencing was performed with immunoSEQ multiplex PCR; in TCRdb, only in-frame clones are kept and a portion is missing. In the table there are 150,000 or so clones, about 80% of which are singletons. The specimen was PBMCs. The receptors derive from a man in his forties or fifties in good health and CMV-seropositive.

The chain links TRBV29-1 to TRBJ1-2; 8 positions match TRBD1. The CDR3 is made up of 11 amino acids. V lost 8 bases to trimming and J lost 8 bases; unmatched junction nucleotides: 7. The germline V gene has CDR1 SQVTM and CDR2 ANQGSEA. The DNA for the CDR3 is TGCAGCACTGGACAGGGCGGAGGCTACACCTTC. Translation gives CSTGQGGGYTF.

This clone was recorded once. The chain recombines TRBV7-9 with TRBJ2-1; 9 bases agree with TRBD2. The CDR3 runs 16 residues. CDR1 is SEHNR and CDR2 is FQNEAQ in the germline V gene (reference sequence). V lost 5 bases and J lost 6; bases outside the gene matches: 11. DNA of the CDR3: TGTGCCAGCAGCGGACTGGGTAGCGGGAGTGGCAATGAGCAGTTCTTC. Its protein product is CASSGLGSGSGNEQFF.

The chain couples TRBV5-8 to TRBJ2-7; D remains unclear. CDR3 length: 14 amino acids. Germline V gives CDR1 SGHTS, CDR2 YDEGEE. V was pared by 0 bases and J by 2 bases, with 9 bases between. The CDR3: CASSLVHSTYEQYF. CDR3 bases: TGTGCCAGCAGCTTGGTCCACAGCACCTACGAGCAGTACTTC.

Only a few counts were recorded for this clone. The CDR3 nucleotides are TGCGCCAGCAGCTTGGTCGGGAGAAGCTCTGGGGCCAACGTCCTGACTTTC. Translated: CASSLVGRSSGANVLTF. The gene calls are TRBV5-1 and TRBJ2-6; possibly TRBD2 for D (6 bases). The CDR3 runs 17 residues. Germline V lookup: CDR1 SGHRS, CDR2 YFSETQ. Deletions cut 0 bases from V and 0 bases from J, with 10 bases between.

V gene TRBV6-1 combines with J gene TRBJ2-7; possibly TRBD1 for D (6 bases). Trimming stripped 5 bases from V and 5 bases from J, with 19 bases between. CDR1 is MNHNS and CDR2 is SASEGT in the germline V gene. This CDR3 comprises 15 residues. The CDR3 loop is CASSPSPQGIHEQYF. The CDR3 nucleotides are TGTGCCAGCAGTCCCTCCCCGCAGGGGATCCACGAGCAGTACTTC.

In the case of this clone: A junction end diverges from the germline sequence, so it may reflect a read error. The CDR3 DNA reads TGTGCCAGCAGCGCCGGGACAGGGAGAACCAAAAACAGTCAGTACTTC. As protein: CASSAGTGRTKNSQYF. The chain recombines TRBV5-4 with TRBJ2-4; 9 bases are a match to TRBD1. This CDR3 spans 16 amino acids. The germline V gene encodes CDR1 SGHNT and CDR2 YYREEE (reference sequence).

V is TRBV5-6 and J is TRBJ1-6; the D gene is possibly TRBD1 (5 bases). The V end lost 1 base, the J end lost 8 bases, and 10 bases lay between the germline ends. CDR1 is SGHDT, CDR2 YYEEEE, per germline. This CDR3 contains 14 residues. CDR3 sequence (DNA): TGTGCCAGCAGCTTGCGGGGGGTGGATTCACCCCTCCACTTT. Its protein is CASSLRGVDSPLHF.

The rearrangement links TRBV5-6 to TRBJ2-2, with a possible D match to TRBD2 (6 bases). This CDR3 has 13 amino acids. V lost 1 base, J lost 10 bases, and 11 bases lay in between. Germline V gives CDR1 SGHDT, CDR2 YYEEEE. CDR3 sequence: CASSLSTGVELFF. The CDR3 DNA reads TGTGCCAGCAGCTTGAGTACGGGAGTGGAGCTGTTTTTT. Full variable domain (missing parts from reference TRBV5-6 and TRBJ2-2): DAGVTQSPTHLIKTRGQQVTLRCSPKSGHDTVSWYQQALGQGPQFIFQYYEEEERQRGNFPDRFSGHQFPNYSSELNVNALLLGDSALYLCASSLSTGVELFFGEGSRLTVL.